Below, 15 T cell receptor beta chains from the same sample are listed, as sequenced in a study of blood T cell repertoires in COVID-19. Produced via immunoSEQ multiplex PCR; TCRdb's table is partial and in-frame only. The sample has roughly 200,000 clones, less than 90% seen once. Sequenced input: peripheral blood. The receptors were sampled from a woman of 80 years or more with COVID-19, enrolled during active disease.

This chain joins TRBV2 and TRBJ2-6; 7 nucleotides agree with TRBD1. The CDR3 totals 18 residues. V dropped 6 bases and J dropped 0; count of bases not matched to a gene: 11. Germline V CDR1 and CDR2: SNHLY, FYNNEI. The CDR3 coding sequence is TGTGCCAGCAGCGAAACGGACAGGAGCAGCTCTGGGGCCAACGTCCTGACTTTC. It is translated as CASSETDRSSSGANVLTF.

This clone came up a few times. The genes are TRBV7-9 and TRBJ1-3; TRBD1 aligns across 7 bases. J lost 2 bases, V lost 5 bases, and 6 bases had no gene match. This CDR3 region has 15 residues. CDR1 is SEHNR, CDR2 FQNEAQ, per germline (reference sequence). The DNA of the CDR3 is TGTGCCAGCAGCCTCAACACAGGGGCTGGAAACACCATATATTTT. As protein: CASSLNTGAGNTIYF.

The genes are TRBV19 and TRBJ1-5; D ambiguous. The CDR3 covers 18 residues. Germline values: CDR1 LNHDA, CDR2 SQIVND (reference sequence). The V gene lost 8 bases and the J gene lost 2 bases, with 25 bases spanning the gap. CDR3: CASPTAVRRLIRNQPQHF. The DNA of the CDR3 is TGTGCCAGTCCGACCGCTGTGAGGAGATTGATTCGCAATCAGCCCCAGCATTTT.

The chain combines TRBV6-6 with TRBJ1-1, with unresolved D. The CDR3 is 14 residues long. Germline V gene lookup returns CDR1 MNHNY and CDR2 SVGAGI (reference sequence). Trimming left V 2 bases short and J 2 bases short, with 9 bases between. CDR3 in amino acids: CASSYMEPNTEAFF. CDR3 DNA: TGTGCCAGCAGTTACATGGAGCCTAACACTGAAGCTTTCTTT.

The CDR3 sequence is CASSYRIRGRTQPQHF. The CDR3, as DNA: TGTGCCAGCAGTTACCGTATCAGGGGGCGAACGCAGCCCCAGCATTTT. V and J are TRBV6-6 and TRBJ1-5; TRBD1 matches at 8 bases. The CDR3 contains 16 residues. Trimming cost V 2 bases and J 7 bases; bases outside gene matches: 10. CDR1 and CDR2 (germline): MNHNY, SVGAGI (reference sequence).

The genes are TRBV3-1 (or the pseudogene TRBV3-2) and TRBJ2-5; possibly TRBD1 for D (6 bases). The length of the CDR3 is 15 residues. The V gene lost 0 bases and the J gene lost 5 bases, with 13 bases spanning the gap. Germline-derived CDR1 and CDR2 are LGHDT and YNNKEL (reference sequence). The CDR3 loop is CASSQDEGGRETQYF. In nucleotides, the CDR3 is TGTGCCAGCAGCCAAGACGAAGGGGGTCGGGAGACCCAGTACTTC.

The chain recombines TRBV7-2 with TRBJ1-2; no reliable D call. CDR3 size: 14 residues. The V gene's germline CDR1 is SGHTA and CDR2 FQGNSA. V was pared by 1 base and J by 2 bases, with 8 bases between. DNA of the CDR3: TGTGCCAGCAGCTTAGGTGGCACCAACTATGGCTACACCTTC. Its translation is CASSLGGTNYGYTF.

The chain joins TRBV28 to TRBJ1-1, with D maybe TRBD1 (5 bases). CDR3 length equals 17 residues. Trimming removed 3 bases from V and 4 bases from J, with 21 bases in between. Germline V gives CDR1 MDHEN, CDR2 SYDVKM. Written as DNA, the CDR3 is TGTGCCAGCAGTTTTAGGTCATTGTTTCAGGGCCTCACTGAAGCTTTCTTT. Protein: CASSFRSLFQGLTEAFF.

The chain carries TRBV27 and TRBJ1-3; a weak D match, TRBD1 (6 bases). Trimming removed 5 bases at V and 0 bases at J, with 14 bases between. Per germline, CDR1 MNHEY and CDR2 SMNVEV (reference sequence). The CDR3 consists of 16 residues. In DNA, the CDR3 is TGTGCCAGCAGTAAAACGGGACACCTCTCTGGAAACACCATATATTTT. Protein sequence: CASSKTGHLSGNTIYF.

In this sample, this clone turned up once. The chain recombines TRBV5-6 with TRBJ2-2; tentatively, D is TRBD1 (8 bases). Trimming shortened V by 3 bases and J by 5 bases, and 11 bases separated the two germline ends. The CDR3 is made up of 14 amino acids. Germline V lookup: CDR1 SGHDT, CDR2 YYEEEE. In nucleotides, the CDR3 is TGTGCCAGCAGCTCACAGGGGGGGACCGGGGAGCTGTTTTTT. This encodes CASSSQGGTGELFF.

CDR3 coding DNA: TGTGCCAGCAGCTTAGAAGTAGAGACTTCCACAGATACGCAGTATTTT. Translating gives CASSLEVETSTDTQYF. V usage is TRBV5-6 and J usage is TRBJ2-3; D is ambiguous. The germline V and J ends were trimmed by 2 bases and 2 bases, with 15 bases remaining between them. The CDR3 loop spans 16 amino acids. CDR1 and CDR2 (germline): SGHDT, YYEEEE.

The DNA of the CDR3 is TGTGCAAGTCGCGTTTGGCAGCGAACGGATGAGCAGTTCTTC. Residues: CASRVWQRTDEQFF. The rearrangement joins TRBV12-2 to TRBJ2-1; TRBD2 was called by the table and not checked on the DNA. TRBV12-2 is listed as a pseudogene. The CDR3 covers 14 residues.

This chain joins TRBV5-1 and TRBJ1-1; 8 bases agree with TRBD1. Germline-derived CDR1 and CDR2 are SGHRS and YFSETQ. V gave up 4 bases and J gave up 0 bases; unmatched junction bases: 5. The length of the CDR3 is 15 residues. CDR3 sequence (DNA): TGCGCCAGCAGCAACGGGACAGGAATGAACACTGAAGCTTTCTTT. It codes for CASSNGTGMNTEAFF.

This clone was detected only a few times. For the CDR3, the DNA is TGTGCCAGCAGCCAAGCAAGGCAGGTGAACACTGAAGCTTTCTTT. Protein sequence: CASSQARQVNTEAFF. The rearrangement joins TRBV4-2 to TRBJ1-1, with no clear D. V was clipped by 1 base and J by 0 bases, with 9 bases between them. CDR1 is LGHNA and CDR2 is YNFKEQ in the germline V gene. The CDR3 is 15 residues long.

With respect to this clone: Other DNA sequences within the sample encode an identical CDR3. The chain employs TRBV6-5 and TRBJ2-5; D possibly corresponds to TRBD1 (6 bases). Between the trimmed V and J ends, which lost 2 bases and 5 bases, there was a span of 9 bases. The CDR3 covers 13 residues. Germline V gene data show CDR1 as MNHEY and CDR2 as SVGAGI. The CDR3 bases are TGTGCCAGCAGTTACGGACAGATCGAGACCCAGTACTTC. Translating it yields CASSYGQIETQYF.